The 27 T cell receptor beta chains below come from one sample, sequenced in a study of T cell responses to AZD1222 COVID-19 vaccine. TCRdb's copy holds only in-frame clones and misses some; the assay was immunoSEQ multiplex PCR. This table has about 70,000 clones, more than 75% appearing once. The input for sequencing was peripheral blood, taken 28 days after the second dose of the MenACWY control vaccine. These receptors were taken from an adult who received the MenACWY meningococcal vaccine as a control.

CDR3 region: CASSRGQMANSPLHF. The CDR3 DNA is TGTGCCAGTAGTAGAGGACAGATGGCTAATTCACCCCTCCACTTT. The chain employs TRBV19 and TRBJ1-6, with D perhaps matching TRBD1 (6 bases). Trimming shortened V by 4 bases and J by 6 bases, and 13 bases separated the two germline ends. Looked up from germline, CDR1 is LNHDA and CDR2 is SQIVND (reference sequence). This CDR3 has 15 amino acids.

V usage is TRBV19 and J usage is TRBJ1-3; 8 bases agree with TRBD1. Germline values: CDR1 LNHDA, CDR2 SQIVND (reference sequence). V trimming: 7 bases; J trimming: 2 bases; junction bases outside the gene matches: 7. This CDR3 is 15 amino acids long. The CDR3 DNA follows: TGTGCCAGTACTTACGAGACAGGGGCTGGAAACACCATATATTTT. The encoded protein is CASTYETGAGNTIYF.

V and J are TRBV15 and TRBJ1-4, with 7 bases matching TRBD1. This CDR3 has 14 amino acids. V gave up 3 bases and J gave up 4 bases; unmatched junction bases: 2. Germline CDR1 and CDR2: LNHNV and YYDKDF (reference sequence). The DNA of the CDR3 is TGTGCCACCAGCAGGGACAGGAGTAATGAAAAACTGTTTTTT. It codes for CATSRDRSNEKLFF.

CDR3 sequence reads: CACPREGDNEKLFF. CDR3 nucleotide sequence: TGTGCCTGCCCAAGGGAGGGCGACAATGAAAAACTGTTTTTT. The chain employs TRBV30 and TRBJ1-4; D remains unclear. CDR1 is GTSNPN and CDR2 is SVGIG in the germline V gene (reference sequence). V was clipped by 6 bases and J by 5 bases, with 16 bases between them. The CDR3 spans 14 residues.

The V gene is TRBV2, the J gene TRBJ1-5; weak D call: TRBD1 (6 bases). The CDR3 runs 14 residues. In germline, CDR1 is SNHLY, CDR2 FYNNEI. V lost 7 bases and J 5 bases, leaving 15 bases between the germline ends. The CDR3 here is CASTPDRDDQPQHF. The DNA of the CDR3 is TGTGCCAGCACTCCGGACAGAGATGATCAGCCCCAGCATTTT.

This rearrangement joins TRBV24-1 to TRBJ1-2; 8 nucleotides match TRBD1. The CDR3 length is 14 residues. Germline V gene data show CDR1 as KGHDR and CDR2 as SFDVKD. J lost 4 bases, V lost 3 bases, and 3 bases had no gene match. The CDR3, as DNA: TGTGCCACCAGTGATCCAGGGGGCGCCTATGGCTACACCTTC. Encoded protein: CATSDPGGAYGYTF.

The chain couples TRBV6-5 to TRBJ1-4, with a possible D match to TRBD1 (5 bases). CDR1 MNHEY and CDR2 SVGAGI come from the germline V gene. Trimming removed 11 bases from V and 4 bases from J, with 14 bases in between. The CDR3 is made up of 13 amino acids. The chain's CDR3 is CAAGGGGNEKLFF. The CDR3 nucleotides read TGTGCCGCCGGCGGGGGAGGTAATGAAAAACTGTTTTTT.

The V gene is TRBV6-1, the J gene TRBJ1-2; no firm D call. CDR1 is MNHNS and CDR2 is SASEGT in the germline V gene. The CDR3 length is 12 residues. Trimming removed 7 bases from V and 5 bases from J, with 11 bases in between. The CDR3 is CASNRSGYGYTF. The CDR3 DNA sequence: TGTGCCAGCAATCGGTCCGGGTATGGCTACACCTTC.

V is TRBV27 and J is TRBJ1-3, with TRBD1 matching 8 bases. The V gene end was trimmed by 5 bases and the J gene end by 0 bases; junction bases not matched to a gene: 6. CDR3 size: 16 residues. CDR1 MNHEY and CDR2 SMNVEV come from the germline V gene (reference sequence). CDR3 nucleotide sequence: TGTGCCAGCAGTAGGACAGGGCGGGACTCTGGAAACACCATATATTTT. This sequence encodes CASSRTGRDSGNTIYF.

The chain links TRBV29-1 to TRBJ2-3; D is undetermined. The CDR3 is 13 amino acids. V was cut by 0 bases and J by 4 bases, with 8 bases left in between. Looked up from germline, CDR1 is SQVTM and CDR2 is ANQGSEA. The chain's CDR3 is CSVEEGNADTQYF. CDR3 sequence (DNA): TGCAGCGTTGAAGAAGGGAACGCAGATACGCAGTATTTT.

The gene calls are TRBV5-1 and TRBJ2-7; D may be TRBD2 (6 bases). Germline CDR1 SGHRS, CDR2 YFSETQ. Trimming took 1 base from V and 4 from J, leaving 12 bases between them. This CDR3 region has 14 residues. The CDR3, as DNA: TGCGCCAGCAGCTTGCGAGGGAGGCGGTACGAGCAGTACTTC. Amino acids: CASSLRGRRYEQYF.

This chain uses TRBV18 with TRBJ2-1; 9 nucleotides align to TRBD2. With 3 bases clipped from V and 5 bases from J, the junction kept 8 bases outside the gene matches. The CDR3 extends over 16 amino acids. Germline V CDR1 and CDR2: KGHSH, LQKENI. The CDR3 bases are TGTGCCAGCTCACCGACGGCTAGCGGGACCGACAATGAGCAGTTCTTC. This encodes CASSPTASGTDNEQFF.

The chain joins TRBV11-2 to TRBJ1-2; D is uncertain. The CDR3 runs to 12 residues. The germline V gene has CDR1 SGHAT and CDR2 FQNNGV. V lost 7 bases, J lost 1 base, and 7 bases lay in between. For the CDR3, the DNA is TGTGCCAGCACAAGGGATAACTATGGCTACACCTTC. It specifies CASTRDNYGYTF.

The chain employs TRBV6-2 or TRBV6-3 and TRBJ1-5; 7 positions agree with TRBD1. With 6 bases clipped from V and 6 bases from J, the junction kept 5 bases outside the gene matches. CDR1 is MNHEY, CDR2 SVGEGT, per germline. There are 13 residues in the CDR3. Here the CDR3 DNA reads TGTGCCAGCAGCTATCAGGGGGGTCAGCCCCAGCATTTT. It translates to CASSYQGGQPQHF.

V is TRBV7-2 and J is TRBJ2-3; 7 bases agree with TRBD2. Germline V gives CDR1 SGHTA, CDR2 FQGNSA. J was trimmed by 4 bases and V by 1 base; bases with no gene match: 8. The CDR3 is 16 residues long. The CDR3 spells CASSLVGTTVSDTQYF. CDR3 coding DNA: TGTGCCAGCAGCTTAGTAGGGACTACCGTCTCAGATACGCAGTATTTT.

The chain recombines TRBV2 with TRBJ2-7, with 7 bases aligning to TRBD1. The CDR3 loop spans 13 amino acids. V trimming: 6 bases; J trimming: 5 bases; junction bases outside the gene matches: 7. The germline gives CDR1 SNHLY, CDR2 FYNNEI. CDR3 residues: CASRGQTSDEQYF. As DNA, the CDR3 is TGTGCCAGCAGGGGACAGACATCCGACGAGCAGTACTTC.

The CDR3 bases are TGTGCCAGCAGTTTAGTGCTAGCGGGGGGCTACGAGCAGTACTTC. The encoded protein is CASSLVLAGGYEQYF. The gene calls are TRBV28 and TRBJ2-7, with TRBD2 identical over 11 bases. The germline gives CDR1 MDHEN, CDR2 SYDVKM. After removal of 2 bases from V and 3 bases from J, the junction contained 3 bases not matched to a gene. There are 15 residues in the CDR3.

The chain has TRBV5-1 and TRBJ1-2; no clear D gene. This CDR3 comprises 15 residues. V shed 2 bases and J shed 2 bases, with 13 bases lying between them. Germline-derived CDR1 and CDR2 are SGHRS and YFSETQ. CDR3 DNA: TGCGCCAGCAGCTTTGGAGGTAGCAGGAACTATGGCTACACCTTC. It codes for CASSFGGSRNYGYTF.

The chain combines TRBV11-1 with TRBJ1-1, with 7 nucleotides matching TRBD1. This CDR3 contains 13 residues. The V segment lost 3 bases and the J segment 8 bases; nucleotides outside the gene matches: 6. The germline CDR1 and CDR2 sequences are SGHAT and FQDESV (reference sequence). Here the CDR3 reads CASSFWDREEAFF. The DNA for the CDR3 is TGTGCCAGCAGCTTTTGGGACAGAGAAGAAGCTTTCTTT.

This chain joins TRBV7-9 and TRBJ2-3; D remains ambiguous. This CDR3 contains 14 residues. Per the germline V gene, CDR1 is SEHNR and CDR2 is FQNEAQ (reference sequence). Trimming removed 5 bases at V and 3 bases at J, with 12 bases between. The CDR3 nucleotides read TGTGCCAGCAGCCCCGCCGGGTGGACAGATACGCAGTATTTT. Amino acid sequence: CASSPAGWTDTQYF.

The V gene is TRBV28, the J gene TRBJ2-7; no clear D. The CDR3 runs to 13 residues. V gave up 1 base and J gave up 9 bases, with 13 bases separating them. Germline assignment: CDR1 MDHEN and CDR2 SYDVKM. The CDR3 region is CASSLYLGSPQYF. The CDR3 region has the DNA TGTGCCAGCAGTTTATATCTGGGCTCTCCGCAGTACTTC.

In this sample, this clone turned up once. The chain joins TRBV4-1 to TRBJ1-2; D may be TRBD1 (6 bases). From germline, CDR1 is MGHRA and CDR2 YSYEKL. The CDR3 runs to 16 residues. Trimming cost V 0 bases and J 4 bases, with 15 bases left between them. The CDR3 spells CASSQDWDTSVYGYTF. The CDR3, as DNA: TGCGCCAGCAGCCAAGATTGGGACACTTCTGTCTATGGCTACACCTTC.

V gene TRBV18 combines with J gene TRBJ2-7; weak D call: TRBD1 (5 bases). Germline CDR1 KGHSH, CDR2 LQKENI. CDR3 length: 13 amino acids. Trimming pared 3 bases from V and 7 bases from J, leaving 13 bases between. The DNA of the CDR3 is TGTGCCAGCTCACCGGGCAGGGAATTAGAGCAGTACTTC. It yields the protein CASSPGRELEQYF.

This chain uses TRBV12-3 or TRBV12-4 with TRBJ2-2, with 7 bases aligning to TRBD1. J gave up 6 bases and V 6 bases, and 4 bases lay outside the gene matches. The CDR3 totals 13 residues. The DNA of the CDR3 is TGTGCCAGCAGAAAAACAGGGGCCGGGGAGCTGTTTTTT. Amino acid sequence: CASRKTGAGELFF.

This CDR3 is CAIRAPLAGRTDTQYF. CDR3 DNA: TGTGCCATCAGGGCCCCCTTAGCGGGGCGCACAGATACGCAGTATTTT. The rearrangement joins TRBV10-3 to TRBJ2-3, with 8 bases fitting TRBD2. The CDR3 is 16 amino acids. The V segment lost 6 bases and the J segment 1 base; nucleotides outside the gene matches: 9. CDR1 is ENHRY, CDR2 SYGVKD, per germline.

V usage is TRBV4-3 and J usage is TRBJ2-3, with a possible D match to TRBD2 (5 bases). The V end lost 1 base, the J end lost 6 bases, and 11 bases lay between the germline ends. Germline CDR1 reads LGHNA; CDR2 reads YSLEER. The CDR3 runs 14 residues. The CDR3 bases are TGCGCCAGCAGCCAAGGGAGGTCAACGGATACGCAGTATTTT. This encodes CASSQGRSTDTQYF.

The rearrangement links TRBV30 to TRBJ1-6; the D is unclear. CDR3 length: 17 amino acids. The ends were cut back, 6 bases at V and 10 bases at J, with 28 bases in the middle. From germline, CDR1 is GTSNPN and CDR2 SVGIG (reference sequence). CDR3 nucleotide sequence: TGTGCCTGCACGCACCGAGACGGCTATCTTCTGAGCTCACCCCTCCACTTT. This codes for CACTHRDGYLLSSPLHF.